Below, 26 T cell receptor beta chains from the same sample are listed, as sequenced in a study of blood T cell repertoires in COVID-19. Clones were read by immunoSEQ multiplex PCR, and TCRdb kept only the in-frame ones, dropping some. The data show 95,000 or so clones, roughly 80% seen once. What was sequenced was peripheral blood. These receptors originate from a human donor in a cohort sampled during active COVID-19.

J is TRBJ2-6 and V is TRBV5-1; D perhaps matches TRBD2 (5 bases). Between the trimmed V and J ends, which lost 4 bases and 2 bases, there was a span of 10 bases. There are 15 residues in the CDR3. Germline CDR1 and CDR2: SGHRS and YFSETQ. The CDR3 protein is CASSPFGAGANVLTF. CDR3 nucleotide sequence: TGCGCCAGCAGCCCCTTCGGGGCTGGGGCCAACGTCCTGACTTTC. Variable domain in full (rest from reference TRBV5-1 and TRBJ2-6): KAGVTQTPRYLIKTRGQQVTLSCSPISGHRSVSWYQQTPGQGLQFLFEYFSETQRNKGNFPGRFSGRQFSNSRSEMNVSTLELGDSALYLCASSPFGAGANVLTFGAGSRLTVL.

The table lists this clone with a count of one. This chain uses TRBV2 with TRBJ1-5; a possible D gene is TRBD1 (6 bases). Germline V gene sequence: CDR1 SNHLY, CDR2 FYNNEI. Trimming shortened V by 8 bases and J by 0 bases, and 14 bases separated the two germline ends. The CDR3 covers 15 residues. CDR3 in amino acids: CASGGQSDSNQPQHF. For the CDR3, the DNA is TGTGCCAGCGGGGGCCAAAGTGATAGCAATCAGCCCCAGCATTTT.

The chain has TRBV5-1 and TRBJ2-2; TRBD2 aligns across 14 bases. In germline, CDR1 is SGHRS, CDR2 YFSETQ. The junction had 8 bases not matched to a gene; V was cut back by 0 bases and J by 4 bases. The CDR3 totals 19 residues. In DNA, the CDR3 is TGCGCCAGCAGCTTGGGGGGACTAGCGGGAGCCTCGGGCACCGGGGAGCTGTTTTTT. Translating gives CASSLGGLAGASGTGELFF.

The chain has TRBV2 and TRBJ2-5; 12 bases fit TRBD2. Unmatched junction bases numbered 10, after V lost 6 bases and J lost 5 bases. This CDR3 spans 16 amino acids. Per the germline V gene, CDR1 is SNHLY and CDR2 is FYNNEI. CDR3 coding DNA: TGTGCCAGCAGGACCCGACTAGCGGGAGAACCCGAGACCCAGTACTTC. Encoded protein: CASRTRLAGEPETQYF.

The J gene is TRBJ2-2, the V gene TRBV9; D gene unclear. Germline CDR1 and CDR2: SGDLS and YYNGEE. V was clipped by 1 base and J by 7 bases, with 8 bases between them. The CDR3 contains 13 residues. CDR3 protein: CASSVTASGELFF. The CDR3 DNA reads TGTGCCAGCAGCGTAACCGCGAGCGGGGAGCTGTTTTTT.

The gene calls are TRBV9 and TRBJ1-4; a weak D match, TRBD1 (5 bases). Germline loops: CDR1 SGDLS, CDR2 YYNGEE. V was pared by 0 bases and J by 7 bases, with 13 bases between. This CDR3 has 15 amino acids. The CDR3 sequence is CASSVGQLMGEKLFF. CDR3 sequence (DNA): TGTGCCAGCAGCGTAGGACAGCTGATGGGTGAAAAACTGTTTTTT.

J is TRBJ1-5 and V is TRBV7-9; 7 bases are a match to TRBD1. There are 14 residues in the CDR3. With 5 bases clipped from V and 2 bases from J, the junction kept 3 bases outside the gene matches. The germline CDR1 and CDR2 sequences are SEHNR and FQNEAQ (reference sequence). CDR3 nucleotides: TGTGCCAGCAGCCCCGGGACAGGCAATCAGCCCCAGCATTTT. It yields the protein CASSPGTGNQPQHF.

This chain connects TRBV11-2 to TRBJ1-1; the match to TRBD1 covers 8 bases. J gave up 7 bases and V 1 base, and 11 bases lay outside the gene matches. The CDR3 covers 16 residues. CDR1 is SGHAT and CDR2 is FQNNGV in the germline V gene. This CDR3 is CASSLAPGGTSGEAFF. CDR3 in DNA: TGTGCCAGCAGCTTAGCCCCAGGGGGCACTTCAGGTGAAGCTTTCTTT.

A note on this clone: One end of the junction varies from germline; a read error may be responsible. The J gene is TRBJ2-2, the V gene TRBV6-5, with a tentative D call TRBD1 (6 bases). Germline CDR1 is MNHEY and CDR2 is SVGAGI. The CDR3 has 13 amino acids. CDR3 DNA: TGCGGATACCGGGACACCTACACCGGGGAGCTGTTTTTT. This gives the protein CGYRDTYTGELFF.

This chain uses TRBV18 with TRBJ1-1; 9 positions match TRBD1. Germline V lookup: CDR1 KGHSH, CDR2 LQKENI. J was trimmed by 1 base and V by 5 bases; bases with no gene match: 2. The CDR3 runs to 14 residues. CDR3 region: CASSTDRGNTEAFF. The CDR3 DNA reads TGTGCCAGCTCAACGGACAGGGGGAACACTGAAGCTTTCTTT. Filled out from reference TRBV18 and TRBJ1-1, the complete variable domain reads NAGVMQNPRHLVRRRGQEARLRCSPMKGHSHVYWYRQLPEEGLKFMVYLQKENIIDESGMPKERFSAEFPKEGPSILRIQQVVRGDSAAYFCASSTDRGNTEAFFGQGTRLTVV.

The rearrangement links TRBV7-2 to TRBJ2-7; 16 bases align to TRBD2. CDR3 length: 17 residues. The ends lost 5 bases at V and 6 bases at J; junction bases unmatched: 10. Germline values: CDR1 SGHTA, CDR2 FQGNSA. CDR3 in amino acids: CASSQGLAGGPQFEQYF. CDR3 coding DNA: TGTGCCAGCAGCCAGGGACTAGCGGGGGGGCCGCAGTTCGAGCAGTACTTC.

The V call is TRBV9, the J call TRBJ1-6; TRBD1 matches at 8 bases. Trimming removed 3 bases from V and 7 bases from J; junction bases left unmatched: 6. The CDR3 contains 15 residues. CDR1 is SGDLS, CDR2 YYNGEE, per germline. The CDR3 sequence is CASSAETGENSPLHF. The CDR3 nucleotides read TGTGCCAGCAGCGCCGAGACAGGGGAGAATTCACCCCTCCACTTT.

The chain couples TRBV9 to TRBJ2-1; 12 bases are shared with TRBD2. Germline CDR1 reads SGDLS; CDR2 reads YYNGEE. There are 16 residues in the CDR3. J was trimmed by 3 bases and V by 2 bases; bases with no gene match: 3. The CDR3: CASSVGTSGFYNEQFF. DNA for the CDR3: TGTGCCAGCAGCGTGGGGACTAGCGGGTTCTACAATGAGCAGTTCTTC.

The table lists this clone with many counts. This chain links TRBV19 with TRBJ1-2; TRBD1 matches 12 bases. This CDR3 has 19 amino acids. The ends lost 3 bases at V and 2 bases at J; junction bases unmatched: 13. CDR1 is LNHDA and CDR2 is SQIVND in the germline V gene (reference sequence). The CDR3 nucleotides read TGTGCCAGTAGTATTAGTATTGTGGGACAGGGGGCTGTGAACTATGGCTACACCTTC. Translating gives CASSISIVGQGAVNYGYTF. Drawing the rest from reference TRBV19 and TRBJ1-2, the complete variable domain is DGGITQSPKYLFRKEGQNVTLSCEQNLNHDAMYWYRQDPGQGLRLIYYSQIVNDFQKGDIAEGYSVSREKKESFPLTVTSAQKNPTAFYLCASSISIVGQGAVNYGYTFGSGTRLTVV.

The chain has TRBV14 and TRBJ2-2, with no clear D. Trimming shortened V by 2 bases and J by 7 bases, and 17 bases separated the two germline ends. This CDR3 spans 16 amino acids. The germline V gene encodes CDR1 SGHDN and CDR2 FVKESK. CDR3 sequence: CASSQNSPALVGELFF. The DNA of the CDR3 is TGTGCCAGCAGCCAAAATAGCCCCGCGCTCGTCGGGGAGCTGTTTTTT.

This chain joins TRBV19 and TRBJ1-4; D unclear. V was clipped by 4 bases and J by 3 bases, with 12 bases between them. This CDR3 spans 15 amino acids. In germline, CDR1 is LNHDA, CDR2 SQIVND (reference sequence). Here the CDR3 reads CASSTLGGPNEKLFF. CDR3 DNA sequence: TGTGCCAGTAGTACCCTGGGAGGGCCTAATGAAAAACTGTTTTTT. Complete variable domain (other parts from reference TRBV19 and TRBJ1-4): DGGITQSPKYLFRKEGQNVTLSCEQNLNHDAMYWYRQDPGQGLRLIYYSQIVNDFQKGDIAEGYSVSREKKESFPLTVTSAQKNPTAFYLCASSTLGGPNEKLFFGSGTQLSVL.

The CDR3 protein is CASSFFRGYGYTF. The CDR3 DNA is TGTGCCAGCAGTTTCTTTCGGGGCTATGGCTACACCTTC. The chain combines TRBV12-3 or TRBV12-4 with TRBJ1-2, with D uncertain. CDR3 length: 13 residues. The V end was cut by 3 bases, the J end by 4 bases, with 9 bases between.

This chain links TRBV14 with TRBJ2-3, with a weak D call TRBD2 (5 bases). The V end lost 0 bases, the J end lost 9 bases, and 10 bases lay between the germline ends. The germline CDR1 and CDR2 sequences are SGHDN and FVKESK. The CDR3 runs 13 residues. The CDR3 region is CASSQDWENTQYF. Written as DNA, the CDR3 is TGTGCCAGCAGCCAAGATTGGGAGAACACGCAGTATTTT.

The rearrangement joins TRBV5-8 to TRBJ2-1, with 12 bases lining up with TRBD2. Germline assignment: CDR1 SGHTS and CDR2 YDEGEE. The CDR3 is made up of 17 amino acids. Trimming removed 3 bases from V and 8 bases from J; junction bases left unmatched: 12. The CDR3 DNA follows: TGTGCCAGCAGCTCGGGACGACTAGCGGGAGCTCTGGATGAGCAGTTCTTC. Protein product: CASSSGRLAGALDEQFF.

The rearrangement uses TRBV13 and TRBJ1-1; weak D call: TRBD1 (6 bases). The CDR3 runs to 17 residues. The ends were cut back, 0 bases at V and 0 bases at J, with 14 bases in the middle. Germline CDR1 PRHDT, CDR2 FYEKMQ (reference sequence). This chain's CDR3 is CASSLGQGFRMNTEAFF. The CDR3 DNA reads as TGTGCCAGCAGCTTAGGACAGGGCTTTAGGATGAACACTGAAGCTTTCTTT.

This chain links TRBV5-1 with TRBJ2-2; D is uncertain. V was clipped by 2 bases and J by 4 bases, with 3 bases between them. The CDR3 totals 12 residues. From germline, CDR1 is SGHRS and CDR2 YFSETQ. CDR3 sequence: CASSFGTGELFF. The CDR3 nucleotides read TGCGCCAGCAGCTTCGGCACCGGGGAGCTGTTTTTT.

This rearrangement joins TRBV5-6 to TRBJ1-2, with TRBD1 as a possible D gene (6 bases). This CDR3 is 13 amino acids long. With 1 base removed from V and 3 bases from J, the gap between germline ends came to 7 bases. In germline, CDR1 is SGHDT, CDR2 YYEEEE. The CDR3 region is CASSLRGYYGYTF. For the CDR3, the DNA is TGTGCCAGCAGCTTGAGGGGGTACTATGGCTACACCTTC.

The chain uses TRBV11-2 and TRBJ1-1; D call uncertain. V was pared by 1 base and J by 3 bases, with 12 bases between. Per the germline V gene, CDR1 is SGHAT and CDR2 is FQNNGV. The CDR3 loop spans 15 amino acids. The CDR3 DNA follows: TGTGCCAGCAGCTTAGTGGGAGGTTCCTACACTGAAGCTTTCTTT. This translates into CASSLVGGSYTEAFF.

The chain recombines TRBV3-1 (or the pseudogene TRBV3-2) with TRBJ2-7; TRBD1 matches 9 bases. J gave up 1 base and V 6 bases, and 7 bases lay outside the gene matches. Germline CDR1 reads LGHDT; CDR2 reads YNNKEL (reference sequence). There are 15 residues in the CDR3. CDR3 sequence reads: CASRETGGRSYEQYF. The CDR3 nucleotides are TGTGCCAGCAGAGAAACAGGGGGCAGATCCTACGAGCAGTACTTC.

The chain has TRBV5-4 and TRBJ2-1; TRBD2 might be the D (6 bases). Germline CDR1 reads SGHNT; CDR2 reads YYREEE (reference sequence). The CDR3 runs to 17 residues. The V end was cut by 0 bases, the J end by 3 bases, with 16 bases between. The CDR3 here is CASSLEGGVPLYNEQFF. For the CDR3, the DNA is TGTGCCAGCAGCTTGGAAGGAGGGGTTCCACTCTACAATGAGCAGTTCTTC.

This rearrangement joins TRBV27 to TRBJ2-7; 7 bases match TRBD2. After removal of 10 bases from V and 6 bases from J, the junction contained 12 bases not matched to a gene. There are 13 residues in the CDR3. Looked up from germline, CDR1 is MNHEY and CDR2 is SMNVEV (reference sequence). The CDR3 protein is CATSGGGFGEQYF. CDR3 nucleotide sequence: TGTGCCACCTCCGGGGGAGGGTTCGGCGAGCAGTACTTC.